These T cell receptor beta chains were read from a single sample in a study of cytomegalovirus exposure and HLA in healthy donors. TCRdb keeps only in-frame clones here, not all; method: immunoSEQ multiplex PCR. The repertoire holds more than 95,000 clones, with around three quarters as singletons. Sequencing was performed on PBMCs. Source of these receptors: a female donor in good health and CMV-seronegative. Both conserved end residues are part of each CDR3. The D gene is left open where the match is weak. Size is omitted from some rows. Given values are once, few, many or a class for expanded clones.

abundance: NA
v_gene: TRBV2
j_gene: TRBJ1-4
d_gene: TRBD1
CDR3nt: TGTGCCAGCAGTAGACAGGGGTCTAATGAAAAACTGTTTTTT
CDR3aa: CASSRQGSNEKLFF

abundance: NA
v_gene: TRBV7-8
j_gene: TRBJ2-5
d_gene: TRBD1
CDR3nt: TGTGCCAGCAGCGCGGAAGCGACAGGGAGAAGCCAAGAGACCCAGTACTTC
CDR3aa: CASSAEATGRSQETQYF

abundance: NA
v_gene: TRBV7-3
j_gene: TRBJ2-1
d_gene: NA
CDR3nt: TGTGCCAGCAGTAACCCGGGACTCAGTTTCGATGAGCAGTTCTTC
CDR3aa: CASSNPGLSFDEQFF

abundance: NA
v_gene: TRBV5-1
j_gene: TRBJ2-7
d_gene: NA
CDR3nt: TGCGCCAGCAGCTTGGGGGTTGTTGCGGGGCTTGACGAGCAGTACTTC
CDR3aa: CASSLGVVAGLDEQYF

abundance: NA
v_gene: TRBV21-1
j_gene: TRBJ1-2
d_gene: NA
CDR3nt: TGTGCCAGCAGCAATAGGGGTTTTGGTAGCTATGGCTACACCTTC
CDR3aa: CASSNRGFGSYGYTF

abundance: few
v_gene: TRBV25-1
j_gene: TRBJ2-1
d_gene: NA
CDR3nt: TGTGCCAGCACGGAGGGGGGGGGTGCTTACAATGAGCAGTTCTTC
CDR3aa: CASTEGGGAYNEQFF

abundance: NA
v_gene: TRBV7-3
j_gene: TRBJ1-1
d_gene: NA
CDR3nt: TGTGCCAGCAGCTTAACGAGTAACACTGAAGCTTTCTTT
CDR3aa: CASSLTSNTEAFF

abundance: NA
v_gene: TRBV30
j_gene: TRBJ1-2
d_gene: NA
CDR3nt: TGTGCCTGGAGTGTACAGACGTCGGCCCATGGCTACACCTTC
CDR3aa: CAWSVQTSAHGYTF

abundance: NA
v_gene: TRBV15
j_gene: TRBJ1-4
d_gene: TRBD1
CDR3nt: TGTGCCACCAGCAGTGATGGGGCAGGGGGATCCACAACTAATGAAAAACTGTTTTTT
CDR3aa: CATSSDGAGGSTTNEKLFF

abundance: once
v_gene: TRBV18
j_gene: TRBJ1-2
d_gene: TRBD1
CDR3nt: TGTGCCAGCTCGCAGGAGGGACAGGGGATTAATGGCTACACCTTC
CDR3aa: CASSQEGQGINGYTF

abundance: NA
v_gene: TRBV4-1
j_gene: TRBJ1-6
d_gene: NA
CDR3nt: TGCGCCAGCAGCCAAGATGGGGCAGGGAATTCACCCCTCCACTTT
CDR3aa: CASSQDGAGNSPLHF

abundance: NA
v_gene: TRBV10-2
j_gene: TRBJ2-7
d_gene: TRBD1
CDR3nt: TGCGCCAGCGGACAGGGGGCCATCCGTTTTTACGAGCAGTACTTC
CDR3aa: CASGQGAIRFYEQYF

abundance: NA
v_gene: TRBV7-9
j_gene: TRBJ2-7
d_gene: NA
CDR3nt: TGTGCCAGCAGCTTGAGCAACGAGCAGTACTTC
CDR3aa: CASSLSNEQYF

abundance: NA
v_gene: TRBV19
j_gene: TRBJ2-1
d_gene: TRBD2
CDR3nt: TGTGCCAGTGCGGGAGTAGCGGAGTCTCGGAACAATGAGCAGTTCTTC
CDR3aa: CASAGVAESRNNEQFF

abundance: NA
v_gene: TRBV6-6
j_gene: TRBJ1-2
d_gene: TRBD1
CDR3nt: TGTGCCAGCAGTTACTTACAGGGGAGGCATGGCTACACCTTC
CDR3aa: CASSYLQGRHGYTF

abundance: few
v_gene: TRBV5-4
j_gene: TRBJ1-1
d_gene: TRBD1
CDR3nt: TGTGCCAGCAGCTCCGCACAGGGGGCAGACACTGAAGCTTTCTTT
CDR3aa: CASSSAQGADTEAFF

abundance: NA
v_gene: TRBV7-9
j_gene: TRBJ2-3
d_gene: TRBD1
CDR3nt: TGTGCCAGCAGCCGCCGAGGACAGGGCTTGACAGATACGCAGTATTTT
CDR3aa: CASSRRGQGLTDTQYF

abundance: few
v_gene: TRBV7-9
j_gene: TRBJ2-7
d_gene: TRBD1
CDR3nt: TGTGCCAGCAGCTTAAGGGGACAGGGTTACGAGCAGTACTTC
CDR3aa: CASSLRGQGYEQYF

abundance: once
v_gene: TRBV11-2
j_gene: TRBJ2-7
d_gene: TRBD1
CDR3nt: TGTGCCAGCAGCACCCGGGACAGGGACTACGAGCAGTACTTC
CDR3aa: CASSTRDRDYEQYF

abundance: NA
v_gene: TRBV9
j_gene: TRBJ1-2
d_gene: TRBD1
CDR3nt: TGTGCCAGCAGCGCCAAGTACGGGACAGGGGATGGCTACACCTTC
CDR3aa: CASSAKYGTGDGYTF

abundance: NA
v_gene: TRBV10-2
j_gene: TRBJ2-2
d_gene: TRBD2
CDR3nt: TGCGCCAGCAGTGTACGGGGGGGCACCGGGGAGCTGTTTTTT
CDR3aa: CASSVRGGTGELFF

abundance: once
v_gene: TRBV4-2
j_gene: TRBJ1-1
d_gene: NA
CDR3nt: TGTGCCAGCAGCCAAGATAAACGGTCGACTGAAGCTTTCTTT
CDR3aa: CASSQDKRSTEAFF

abundance: few
v_gene: TRBV7-9
j_gene: TRBJ2-3
d_gene: NA
CDR3nt: TGTGCCAGCAGCCCATTCACAGATACGCAGTATTTT
CDR3aa: CASSPFTDTQYF

abundance: NA
v_gene: TRBV30
j_gene: TRBJ2-2
d_gene: NA
CDR3nt: TGTGCCTGGAGTGTACGTACGAGGGACACCGGGGAGCTGTTTTTT
CDR3aa: CAWSVRTRDTGELFF

abundance: NA
v_gene: TRBV5-5
j_gene: TRBJ1-5
d_gene: NA
CDR3nt: TGTGCCAGCAGCCGTCGGGGGGATAGCAATCAGCCCCAGCATTTT
CDR3aa: CASSRRGDSNQPQHF

abundance: few
v_gene: TRBV7-3
j_gene: TRBJ1-2
d_gene: NA
CDR3nt: TGTGCCAGCAGCTTAACAGGGGCGAGTGGCTACACCTTC
CDR3aa: CASSLTGASGYTF

abundance: NA
v_gene: TRBV19
j_gene: TRBJ1-1
d_gene: TRBD1
CDR3nt: TGTGCCAGTAGTGCGGGACAGGGGAACACTGAAGCTTTCTTT
CDR3aa: CASSAGQGNTEAFF

abundance: NA
v_gene: TRBV5-5
j_gene: TRBJ1-1
d_gene: TRBD1
CDR3nt: TGTGCCAGCAGCTCGATGGCCAGGGGGACTTGGGCTTTCTTT
CDR3aa: CASSSMARGTWAFF

abundance: NA
v_gene: TRBV6-5
j_gene: TRBJ2-7
d_gene: NA
CDR3nt: TGTGCCAGCAGTTACTCGGGCAGGGGCTACGAGCAGTACTTC
CDR3aa: CASSYSGRGYEQYF